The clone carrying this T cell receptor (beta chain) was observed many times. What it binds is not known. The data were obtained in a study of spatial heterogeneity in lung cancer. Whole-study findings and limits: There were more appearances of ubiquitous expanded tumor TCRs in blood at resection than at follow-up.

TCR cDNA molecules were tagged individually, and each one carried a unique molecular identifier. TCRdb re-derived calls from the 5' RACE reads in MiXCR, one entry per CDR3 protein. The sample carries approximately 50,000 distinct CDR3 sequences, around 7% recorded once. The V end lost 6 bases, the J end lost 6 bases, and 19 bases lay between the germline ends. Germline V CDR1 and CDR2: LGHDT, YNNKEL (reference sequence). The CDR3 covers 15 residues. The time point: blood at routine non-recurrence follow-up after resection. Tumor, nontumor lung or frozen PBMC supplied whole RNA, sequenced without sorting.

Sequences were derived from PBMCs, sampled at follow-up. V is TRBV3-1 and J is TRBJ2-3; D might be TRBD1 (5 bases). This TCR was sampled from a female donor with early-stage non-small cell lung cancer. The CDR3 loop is CASSHPGWGADTQYF. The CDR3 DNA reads TGTGCCAGCAGTCATCCCGGTTGGGGCGCCGATACGCAGTATTTT.